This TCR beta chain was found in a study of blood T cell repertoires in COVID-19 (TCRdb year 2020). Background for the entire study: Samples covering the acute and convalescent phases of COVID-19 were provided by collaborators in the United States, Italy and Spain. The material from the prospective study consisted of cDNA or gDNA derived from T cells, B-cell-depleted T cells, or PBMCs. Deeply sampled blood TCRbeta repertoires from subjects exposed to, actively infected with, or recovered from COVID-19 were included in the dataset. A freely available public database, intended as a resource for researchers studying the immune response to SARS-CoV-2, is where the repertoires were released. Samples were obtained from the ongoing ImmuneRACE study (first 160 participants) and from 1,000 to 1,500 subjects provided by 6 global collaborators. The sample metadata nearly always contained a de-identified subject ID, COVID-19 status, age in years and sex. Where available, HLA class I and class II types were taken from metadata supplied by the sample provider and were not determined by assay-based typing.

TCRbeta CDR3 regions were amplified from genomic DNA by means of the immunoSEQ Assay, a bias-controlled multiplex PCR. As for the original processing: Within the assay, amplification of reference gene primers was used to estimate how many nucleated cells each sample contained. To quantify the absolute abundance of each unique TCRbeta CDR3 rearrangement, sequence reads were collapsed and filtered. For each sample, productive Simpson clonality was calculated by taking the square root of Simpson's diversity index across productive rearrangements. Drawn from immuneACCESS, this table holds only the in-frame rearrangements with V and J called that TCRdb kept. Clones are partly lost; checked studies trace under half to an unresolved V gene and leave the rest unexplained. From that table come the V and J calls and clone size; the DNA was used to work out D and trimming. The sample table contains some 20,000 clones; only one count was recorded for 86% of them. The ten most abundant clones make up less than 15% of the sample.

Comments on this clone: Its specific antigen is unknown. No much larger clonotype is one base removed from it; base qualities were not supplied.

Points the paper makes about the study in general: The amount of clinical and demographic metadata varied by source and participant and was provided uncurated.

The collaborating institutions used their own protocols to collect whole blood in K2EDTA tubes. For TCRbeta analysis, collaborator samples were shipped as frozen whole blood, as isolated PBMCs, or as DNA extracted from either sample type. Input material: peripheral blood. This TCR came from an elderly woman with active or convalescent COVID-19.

The CDR3 region has the sequence CASRNTKTGLAGGTGELFF. The sequenced DNA is TGTGCCAGCAGAAATACGAAAACGGGACTAGCGGGAGGAACCGGGGAGCTGTTTTTT. Recombination linked TRBV28 to TRBJ2-2; 15 bases in the junction line up with TRBD2. V ends up 6 bases short and J 5 bases short, with an unmatched junction base count of 13. The CDR3, from cysteine to phenylalanine, totals 19 residues. CDR3 DNA is the only sequence kept; it has 57 bases, read in frame from the first base. The germline V gene specifies MDHEN as CDR1 and SYDVKM as CDR2.